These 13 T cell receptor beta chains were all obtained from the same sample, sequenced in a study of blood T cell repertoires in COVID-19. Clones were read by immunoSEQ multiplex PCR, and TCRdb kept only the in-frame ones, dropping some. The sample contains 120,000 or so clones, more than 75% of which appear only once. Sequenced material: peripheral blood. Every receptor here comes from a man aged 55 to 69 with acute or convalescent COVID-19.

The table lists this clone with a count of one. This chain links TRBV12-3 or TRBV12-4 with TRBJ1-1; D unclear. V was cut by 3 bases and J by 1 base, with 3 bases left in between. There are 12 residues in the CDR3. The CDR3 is CASSFGNTEAFF. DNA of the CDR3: TGTGCCAGCAGTTTCGGGAACACTGAAGCTTTCTTT.

The CDR3, as DNA: TGTGCCAGCTCACCTCCGGGACAGGGGGACGACGAGCAGTACTTC. Translating it yields CASSPPGQGDDEQYF. The V call is TRBV18, the J call TRBJ2-7; 11 nucleotides align to TRBD1. CDR1 is KGHSH, CDR2 LQKENI, per germline. Trimming cost V 3 bases and J 5 bases; bases outside gene matches: 6. The CDR3 contains 15 residues.

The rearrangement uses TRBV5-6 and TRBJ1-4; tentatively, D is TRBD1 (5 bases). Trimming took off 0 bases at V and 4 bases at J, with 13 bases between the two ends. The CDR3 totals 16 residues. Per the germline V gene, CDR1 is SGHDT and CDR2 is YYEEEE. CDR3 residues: CASSLAGLGGNEKLFF. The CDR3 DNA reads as TGTGCCAGCAGCTTGGCCGGACTCGGGGGTAATGAAAAACTGTTTTTT.

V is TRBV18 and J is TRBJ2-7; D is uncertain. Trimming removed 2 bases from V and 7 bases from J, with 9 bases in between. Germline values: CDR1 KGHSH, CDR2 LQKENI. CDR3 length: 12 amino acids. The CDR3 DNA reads TGTGCCAGCTCACCAGGGCGAAATGAGCAGTACTTC. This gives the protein CASSPGRNEQYF.

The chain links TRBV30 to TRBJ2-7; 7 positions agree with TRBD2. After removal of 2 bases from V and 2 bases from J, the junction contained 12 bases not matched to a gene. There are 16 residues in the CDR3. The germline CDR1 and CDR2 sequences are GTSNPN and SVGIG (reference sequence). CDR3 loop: CAWSRMAGAGTYEQYF. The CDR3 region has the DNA TGTGCCTGGAGTAGGATGGCGGGAGCGGGAACCTACGAGCAGTACTTC. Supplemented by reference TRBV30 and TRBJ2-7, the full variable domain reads SQTIHQWPATLVQPVGSPLSLECTVEGTSNPNLYWYRQAAGRGLQLLFYSVGIGQISSEVPQNLSASRPQDRQFILSSKKLLLSDSGFYLCAWSRMAGAGTYEQYFGPGTRLTVT.

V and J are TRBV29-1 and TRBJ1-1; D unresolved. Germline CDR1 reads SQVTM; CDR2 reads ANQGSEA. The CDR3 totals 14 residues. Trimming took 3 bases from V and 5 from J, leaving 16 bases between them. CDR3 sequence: CSVERAGSRTEAFF. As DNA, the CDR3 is TGCAGCGTTGAGCGGGCTGGATCTCGTACTGAAGCTTTCTTT.

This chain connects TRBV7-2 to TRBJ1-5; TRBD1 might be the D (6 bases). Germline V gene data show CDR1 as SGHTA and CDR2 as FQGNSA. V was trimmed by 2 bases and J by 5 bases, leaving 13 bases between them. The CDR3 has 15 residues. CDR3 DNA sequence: TGTGCCAGCAGCTTAAAGGTAGGGGGAGATCAGCCCCAGCATTTT. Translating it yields CASSLKVGGDQPQHF. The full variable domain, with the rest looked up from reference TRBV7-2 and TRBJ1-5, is GAGVSQSPSNKVTEKGKDVELRCDPISGHTALYWYRQSLGQGLEFLIYFQGNSAPDKSGLPSDRFSAERTGGSVSTLTIQRTQQEDSAVYLCASSLKVGGDQPQHFGDGTRLSIL.

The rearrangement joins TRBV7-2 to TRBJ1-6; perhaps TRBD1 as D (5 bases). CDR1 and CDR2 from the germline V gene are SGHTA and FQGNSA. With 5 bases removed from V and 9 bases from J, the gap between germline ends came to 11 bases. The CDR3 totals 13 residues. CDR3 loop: CASSTGTGSPLHF. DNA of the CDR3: TGTGCCAGCAGCACTGGAACAGGTTCACCCCTCCACTTT.

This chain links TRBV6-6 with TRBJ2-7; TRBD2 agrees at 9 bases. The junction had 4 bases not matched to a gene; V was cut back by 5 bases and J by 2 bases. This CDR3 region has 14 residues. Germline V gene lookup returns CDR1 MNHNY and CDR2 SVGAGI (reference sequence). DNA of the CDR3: TGTGCCAGCAGTGAGACTAGCGGAGCCTACGAGCAGTACTTC. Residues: CASSETSGAYEQYF.

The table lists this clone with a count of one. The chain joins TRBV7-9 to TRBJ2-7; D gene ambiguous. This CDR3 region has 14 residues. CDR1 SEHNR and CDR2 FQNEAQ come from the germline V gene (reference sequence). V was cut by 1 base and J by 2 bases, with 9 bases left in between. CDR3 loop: CASSLGGSPYEQYF. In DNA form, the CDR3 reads TGTGCCAGCAGCTTAGGAGGATCTCCCTACGAGCAGTACTTC. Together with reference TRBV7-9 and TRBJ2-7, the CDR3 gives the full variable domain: DTGVSQNPRHKITKRGQNVTFRCDPISEHNRLYWYRQTLGQGPEFLTYFQNEAQLEKSRLLSDRFSAERPKGSFSTLEIQRTEQGDSAMYLCASSLGGSPYEQYFGPGTRLTVT.

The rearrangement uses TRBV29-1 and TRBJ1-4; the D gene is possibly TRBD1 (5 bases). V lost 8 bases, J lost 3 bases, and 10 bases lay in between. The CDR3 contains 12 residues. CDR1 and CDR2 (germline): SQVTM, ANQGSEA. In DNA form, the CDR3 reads TGCAGCATGACAGACCCTAATGAAAAACTGTTTTTT. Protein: CSMTDPNEKLFF. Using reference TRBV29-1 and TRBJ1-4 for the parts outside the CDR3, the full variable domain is SAVISQKPSRDICQRGTSLTIQCQVDSQVTMMFWYRQQPGQSLTLIATANQGSEATYESGFVIDKFPISRPNLTFSTLTVSNMSPEDSSIYLCSMTDPNEKLFFGSGTQLSVL.

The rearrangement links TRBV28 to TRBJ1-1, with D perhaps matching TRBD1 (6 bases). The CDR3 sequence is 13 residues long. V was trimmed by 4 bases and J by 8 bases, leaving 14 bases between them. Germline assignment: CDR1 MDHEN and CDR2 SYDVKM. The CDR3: CASSSNLRGEAFF. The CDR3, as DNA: TGTGCCAGCAGTTCCAACCTCAGGGGCGAAGCTTTCTTT.

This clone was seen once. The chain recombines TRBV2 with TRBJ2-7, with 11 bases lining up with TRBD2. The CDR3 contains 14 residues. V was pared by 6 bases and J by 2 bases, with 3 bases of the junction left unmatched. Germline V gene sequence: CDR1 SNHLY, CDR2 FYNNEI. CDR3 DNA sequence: TGTGCCAGCAGGGGACTAGCGGCACCCTACGAGCAGTACTTC. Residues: CASRGLAAPYEQYF.